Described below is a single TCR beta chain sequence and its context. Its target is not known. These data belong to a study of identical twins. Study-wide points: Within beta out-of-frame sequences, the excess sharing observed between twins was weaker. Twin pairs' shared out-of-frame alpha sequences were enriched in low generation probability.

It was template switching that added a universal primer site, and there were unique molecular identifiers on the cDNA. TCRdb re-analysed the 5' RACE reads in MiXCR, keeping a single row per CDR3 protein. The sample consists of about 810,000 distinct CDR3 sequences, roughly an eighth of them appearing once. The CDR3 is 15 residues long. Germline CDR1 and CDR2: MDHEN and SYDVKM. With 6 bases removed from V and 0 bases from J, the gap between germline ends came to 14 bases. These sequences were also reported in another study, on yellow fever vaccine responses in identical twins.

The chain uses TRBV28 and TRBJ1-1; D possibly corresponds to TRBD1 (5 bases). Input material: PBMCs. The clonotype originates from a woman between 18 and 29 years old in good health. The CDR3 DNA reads TGTGCCAGCAGGCCACAGGCAATCATGAACACTGAAGCTTTCTTT. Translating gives CASRPQAIMNTEAFF.